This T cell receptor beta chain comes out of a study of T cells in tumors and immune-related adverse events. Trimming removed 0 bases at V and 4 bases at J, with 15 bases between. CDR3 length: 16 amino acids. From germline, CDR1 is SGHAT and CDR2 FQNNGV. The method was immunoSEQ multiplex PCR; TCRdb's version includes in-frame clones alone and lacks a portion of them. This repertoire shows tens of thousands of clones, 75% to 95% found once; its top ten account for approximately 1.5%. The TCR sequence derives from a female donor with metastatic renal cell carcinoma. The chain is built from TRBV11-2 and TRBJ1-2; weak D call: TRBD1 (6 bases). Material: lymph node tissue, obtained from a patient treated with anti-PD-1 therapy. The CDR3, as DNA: TGTGCCAGCAGCTTAGACCCCAAACCGGACAGCTATGGCTACACCTTC. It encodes CASSLDPKPDSYGYTF.